Following are 18 T cell receptor beta chains from one sample sequenced in a study of blood T cell repertoires in COVID-19. TCRdb's table, derived via immunoSEQ multiplex PCR, lists solely in-frame clones and lacks some. The data show roughly 480,000 clones, 89% seen once. The sample consisted of peripheral blood. The receptors here all came from a man aged 18 to 29 with COVID-19, enrolled during active disease.

V is TRBV12-3 or TRBV12-4 and J is TRBJ1-5; no clear D. The CDR3 sequence is 13 residues long. Trimming stripped 5 bases from V and 5 bases from J, with 10 bases between. CDR3 amino acids: CASSIKLDQPQHF. CDR3 nucleotide sequence: TGTGCCAGCAGTATTAAGTTAGATCAGCCCCAGCATTTT.

The gene calls are TRBV29-1 and TRBJ1-2, with D maybe TRBD1 (5 bases). The length of the CDR3 is 14 residues. Per the germline V gene, CDR1 is SQVTM and CDR2 is ANQGSEA. V lost 3 bases, J lost 3 bases, and 14 bases lay in between. CDR3 amino acids: CSVEVGGSHYGYTF. The CDR3 nucleotides read TGCAGCGTTGAGGTCGGGGGGTCTCACTATGGCTACACCTTC. The full variable domain, its missing parts supplied by reference TRBV29-1 and TRBJ1-2, is SAVISQKPSRDICQRGTSLTIQCQVDSQVTMMFWYRQQPGQSLTLIATANQGSEATYESGFVIDKFPISRPNLTFSTLTVSNMSPEDSSIYLCSVEVGGSHYGYTFGSGTRLTVV.

This sequence joins TRBV9 and TRBJ1-1; D unresolved. The germline V gene encodes CDR1 SGDLS and CDR2 YYNGEE. V lost 0 bases, J lost 1 base, and 10 bases lay in between. The CDR3 sequence is 15 residues long. CDR3 DNA: TGTGCCAGCAGCGTAGAGTGGGAGGGGAACACTGAAGCTTTCTTT. This encodes CASSVEWEGNTEAFF.

This clone has just one count. This chain links TRBV2 with TRBJ2-7, with TRBD1 matching 7 bases. The trim removed 0 bases at V and 6 bases at J, leaving 8 bases unmatched. This CDR3 is built from 15 residues. The germline V gene has CDR1 SNHLY and CDR2 FYNNEI. CDR3 sequence (DNA): TGTGCCAGCAGTGAAGCCTTTGACAGGGAAGGCGAGCAGTACTTC. Encoded protein: CASSEAFDREGEQYF.

The rearrangement joins TRBV6-4 to TRBJ2-3; D possibly corresponds to TRBD2 (6 bases). The CDR3 sequence is 15 residues long. Trimming pared 2 bases from V and 5 bases from J, leaving 14 bases between. Germline lookup yields CDR1 MRHNA and CDR2 SNTAGT. The CDR3 region has the DNA TGTGCCAGCAGTGACAGTGGGCAGGGAGGAGATACGCAGTATTTT. Protein product: CASSDSGQGGDTQYF.

This sequence joins TRBV25-1 and TRBJ2-1, with 12 nucleotides matching TRBD2. The V and J ends lost 6 bases and 4 bases, in that order; junction bases with no gene match: 4. Germline CDR1 and CDR2: MGHDK and SYGVNS. The CDR3 length is 15 residues. The CDR3 nucleotides read TGTGCCAGCAGCCCCGGGACTAGCGGGTACAATGAGCAGTTCTTC. Residues: CASSPGTSGYNEQFF.

Here the CDR3 reads CASSPTASNQPQHF. For the CDR3, the DNA is TGTGCCAGCAGTCCGACAGCGAGCAATCAGCCCCAGCATTTT. The rearrangement uses TRBV2 and TRBJ1-5; D perhaps matches TRBD1 (5 bases). The CDR3 covers 14 residues. Per the germline V gene, CDR1 is SNHLY and CDR2 is FYNNEI. The V and J ends lost 5 bases and 1 base respectively, with 9 bases between them.

The V call is TRBV2, the J call TRBJ2-7, with D tentatively TRBD2 (6 bases). The CDR3 runs to 13 residues. Germline-derived CDR1 and CDR2 are SNHLY and FYNNEI. Trimming stripped 8 bases from V and 5 bases from J, with 16 bases between. CDR3 sequence reads: CASWEVFRHEQYF. CDR3 nucleotides: TGTGCCAGCTGGGAGGTGTTTCGCCACGAGCAGTACTTC.

The rearrangement uses TRBV15 and TRBJ2-7; D possibly corresponds to TRBD1 (6 bases). This CDR3 is built from 13 residues. Trimming pared 4 bases from V and 5 bases from J, leaving 12 bases between. Germline V gives CDR1 LNHNV, CDR2 YYDKDF (reference sequence). The CDR3 region is CATSNRATDEQYF. The DNA of the CDR3 is TGTGCCACCAGCAACAGGGCGACGGACGAGCAGTACTTC. The full variable domain, rest sourced from reference TRBV15 and TRBJ2-7, is DAMVIQNPRYQVTQFGKPVTLSCSQTLNHNVMYWYQQKSSQAPKLLFHYYDKDFNNEADTPDNFQSRRPNTSFCFLDIRSPGLGDTAMYLCATSNRATDEQYFGPGTRLTVT.

The chain links TRBV21-1 to TRBJ2-1; the tabulated D call, TRBD2, remains unverified against the DNA. TRBV21-1 is flagged as a pseudogene. The CDR3 sequence is 17 residues long. The CDR3 sequence: CASSKPTSGSINNEQFF. CDR3 sequence (DNA): TGTGCCAGCAGCAAACCAACTAGCGGGAGTATCAACAATGAGCAGTTCTTC.

V and J are TRBV7-8 and TRBJ1-2; D may be TRBD1 (6 bases). This CDR3 is 15 amino acids long. Trimming cost V 3 bases and J 0 bases, with 11 bases left between them. Germline V gene data show CDR1 as SGHVS and CDR2 as FQNEAQ. This chain's CDR3 is CASSLDRTSNYGYTF. The CDR3 DNA reads as TGTGCCAGCAGCTTGGACAGAACCTCTAACTATGGCTACACCTTC.

This chain links TRBV29-1 with TRBJ2-1; 11 bases agree with TRBD2. Germline V CDR1 and CDR2: SQVTM, ANQGSEA. This CDR3 has 16 amino acids. V lost 1 base to trimming and J lost 7 bases; unmatched junction nucleotides: 9. This CDR3 is CSVEGELAGGWNEQFF. CDR3 coding DNA: TGCAGCGTTGAAGGGGAGCTAGCGGGAGGATGGAATGAGCAGTTCTTC.

The rearrangement uses TRBV19 and TRBJ1-1, with 7 bases identical to TRBD1. The CDR3 has 15 residues. The ends lost 6 bases at V and 5 bases at J; junction bases unmatched: 12. CDR1 LNHDA and CDR2 SQIVND come from the germline V gene (reference sequence). The CDR3 DNA reads TGTGCCAGTAGACGCCGCCGGACAGGAGGGACTGAAGCTTTCTTT. It specifies CASRRRRTGGTEAFF.

The chain carries TRBV29-1 and TRBJ1-4; 8 positions agree with TRBD1. V trimming: 5 bases; J trimming: 8 bases; junction bases outside the gene matches: 7. Germline lookup yields CDR1 SQVTM and CDR2 ANQGSEA. The CDR3 is made up of 13 amino acids. The chain's CDR3 is CSVTDRGGEKLFF. CDR3 sequence (DNA): TGCAGCGTTACCGACAGGGGAGGGGAAAAACTGTTTTTT.

The chain joins TRBV29-1 to TRBJ1-2, with TRBD1 identical over 9 bases. CDR1 is SQVTM, CDR2 ANQGSEA, per germline. The J segment lost 8 bases and the V segment lost 6 bases, leaving 7 bases of the junction unmatched. The CDR3 covers 12 residues. CDR3 DNA sequence: TGCAGCGTGGACACAGGGGGCGACGGCTACACCTTC. Its protein is CSVDTGGDGYTF. The entire variable domain, with the rest obtained from reference TRBV29-1 and TRBJ1-2, is as follows: SAVISQKPSRDICQRGTSLTIQCQVDSQVTMMFWYRQQPGQSLTLIATANQGSEATYESGFVIDKFPISRPNLTFSTLTVSNMSPEDSSIYLCSVDTGGDGYTFGSGTRLTVV.

This clone was observed a few times. The chain links TRBV10-3 to TRBJ2-1, with TRBD2 identical over 14 bases. The length of the CDR3 is 17 residues. Germline V gives CDR1 ENHRY, CDR2 SYGVKD. Trimming removed 6 bases from V and 7 bases from J; junction bases left unmatched: 11. CDR3 protein: CAIRGTSGGHRVNEQFF. The CDR3 bases are TGTGCCATCAGGGGGACTAGCGGGGGTCACAGGGTGAATGAGCAGTTCTTC.

This clone came up once. J is TRBJ2-1 and V is TRBV30, with 12 bases fitting TRBD2. CDR1 is GTSNPN, CDR2 SVGIG, per germline (reference sequence). The CDR3 sequence is 16 residues long. With 0 bases clipped from V and 9 bases from J, the junction kept 9 bases outside the gene matches. The CDR3 sequence is CAWSVGLAGGLGEQFF. The DNA of the CDR3 is TGTGCCTGGAGTGTGGGGCTAGCGGGAGGGCTGGGTGAGCAGTTCTTC.

V gene TRBV5-5 combines with J gene TRBJ2-3, with a tentative D call TRBD2 (5 bases). The CDR3 loop spans 12 amino acids. In germline, CDR1 is SGHKS, CDR2 YYEKEE (reference sequence). The V end lost 0 bases, the J end lost 9 bases, and 8 bases lay between the germline ends. DNA of the CDR3: TGTGCCAGCAGCTTGGATCAGCGGACGCAGTATTTT. Amino acids: CASSLDQRTQYF. The full variable domain, rest sourced from reference TRBV5-5 and TRBJ2-3, is DAGVTQSPTHLIKTRGQQVTLRCSPISGHKSVSWYQQVLGQGPQFIFQYYEKEERGRGNFPDRFSARQFPNYSSELNVNALLLGDSALYLCASSLDQRTQYFGPGTRLTVL.